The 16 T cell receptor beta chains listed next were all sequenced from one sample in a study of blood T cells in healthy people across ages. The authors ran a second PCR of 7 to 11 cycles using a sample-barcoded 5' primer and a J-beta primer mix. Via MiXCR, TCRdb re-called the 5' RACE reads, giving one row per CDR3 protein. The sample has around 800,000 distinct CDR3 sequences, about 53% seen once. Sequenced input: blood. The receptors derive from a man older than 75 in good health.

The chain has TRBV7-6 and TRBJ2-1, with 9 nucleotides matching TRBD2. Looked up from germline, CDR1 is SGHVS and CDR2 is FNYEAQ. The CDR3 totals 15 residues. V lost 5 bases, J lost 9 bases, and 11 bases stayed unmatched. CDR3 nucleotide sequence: TGTGCCAGCAGCCTAGTGGCGGGAGGGCGGAGTGAGCAGTTCTTC. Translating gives CASSLVAGGRSEQFF.

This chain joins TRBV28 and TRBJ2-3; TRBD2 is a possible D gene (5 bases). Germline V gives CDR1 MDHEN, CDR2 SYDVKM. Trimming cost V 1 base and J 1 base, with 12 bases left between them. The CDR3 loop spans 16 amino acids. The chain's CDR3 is CASSLFPGSGTDTQYF. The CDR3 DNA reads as TGTGCCAGCAGTTTATTCCCGGGGAGTGGCACAGATACGCAGTATTTT.

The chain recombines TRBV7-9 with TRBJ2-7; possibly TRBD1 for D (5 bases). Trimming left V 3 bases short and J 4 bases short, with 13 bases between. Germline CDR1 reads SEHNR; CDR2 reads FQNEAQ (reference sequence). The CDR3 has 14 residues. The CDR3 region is CASSFYGAVYEQYF. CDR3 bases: TGTGCCAGCAGCTTCTATGGGGCTGTATACGAGCAGTACTTC.

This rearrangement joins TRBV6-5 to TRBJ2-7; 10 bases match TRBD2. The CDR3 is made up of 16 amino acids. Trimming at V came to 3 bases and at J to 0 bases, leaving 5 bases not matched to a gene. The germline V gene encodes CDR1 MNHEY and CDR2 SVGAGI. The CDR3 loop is CASSYLASGSSYEQYF. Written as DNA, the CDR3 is TGTGCCAGCAGTTATTTGGCTAGCGGGAGCTCCTACGAGCAGTACTTC.

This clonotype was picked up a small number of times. The CDR3 DNA follows: TGTGCCAGCAGTGGGGGCGGTAACCAAGAGACCCAGTACTTC. This encodes CASSGGGNQETQYF. The rearrangement links TRBV6-1 to TRBJ2-5; maybe TRBD1 (5 bases). Germline V gene data show CDR1 as MNHNS and CDR2 as SASEGT. The CDR3 loop spans 14 amino acids. Trimming removed 4 bases at V and 0 bases at J, with 9 bases between.

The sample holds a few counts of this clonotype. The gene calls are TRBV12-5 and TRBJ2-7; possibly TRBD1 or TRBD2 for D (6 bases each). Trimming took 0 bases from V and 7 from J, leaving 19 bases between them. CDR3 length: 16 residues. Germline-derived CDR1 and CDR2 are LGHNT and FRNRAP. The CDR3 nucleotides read TGTGCTAGTGGTTTGGTACTCCCCGGAACAGGGAGGGAGCAGTACTTC. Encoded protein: CASGLVLPGTGREQYF.

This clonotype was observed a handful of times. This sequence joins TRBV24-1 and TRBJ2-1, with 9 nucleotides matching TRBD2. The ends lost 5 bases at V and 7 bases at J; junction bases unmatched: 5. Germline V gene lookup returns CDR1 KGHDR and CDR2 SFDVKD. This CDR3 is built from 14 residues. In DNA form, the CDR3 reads TGTGCCACCAGTGTAGCGGGAGTAAAAAATGAGCAGTTCTTC. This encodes CATSVAGVKNEQFF.

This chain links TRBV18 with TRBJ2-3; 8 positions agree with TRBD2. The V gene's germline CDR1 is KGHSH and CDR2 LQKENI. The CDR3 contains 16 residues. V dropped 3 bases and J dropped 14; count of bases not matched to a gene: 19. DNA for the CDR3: TGTGCCAGCTCACCCGGCGGGGGGAACGAGCACAGATACGCGTATTTT. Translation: CASSPGGGNEHRYAYF.

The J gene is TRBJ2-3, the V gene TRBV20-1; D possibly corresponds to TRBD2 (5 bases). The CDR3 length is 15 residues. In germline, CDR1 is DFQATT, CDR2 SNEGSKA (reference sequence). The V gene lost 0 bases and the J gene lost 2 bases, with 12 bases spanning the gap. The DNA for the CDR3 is TGCAGTGCTAGAGATCCCCAGCGGACCACAGATACGCAGTATTTT. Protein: CSARDPQRTTDTQYF.

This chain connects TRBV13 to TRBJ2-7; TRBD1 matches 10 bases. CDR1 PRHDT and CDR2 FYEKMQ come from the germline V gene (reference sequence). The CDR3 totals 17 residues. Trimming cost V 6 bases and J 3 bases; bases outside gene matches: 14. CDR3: CASSFARPGTGDYEQYF. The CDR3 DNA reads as TGTGCCAGCAGTTTTGCCCGTCCCGGGACAGGGGACTACGAGCAGTACTTC.

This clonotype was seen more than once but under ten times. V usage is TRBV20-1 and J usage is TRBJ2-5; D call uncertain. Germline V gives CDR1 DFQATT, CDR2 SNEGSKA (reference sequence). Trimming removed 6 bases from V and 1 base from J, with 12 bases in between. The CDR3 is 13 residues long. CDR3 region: CSAPATLQETQYF. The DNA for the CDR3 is TGCAGTGCGCCCGCGACTCTCCAAGAGACCCAGTACTTC.

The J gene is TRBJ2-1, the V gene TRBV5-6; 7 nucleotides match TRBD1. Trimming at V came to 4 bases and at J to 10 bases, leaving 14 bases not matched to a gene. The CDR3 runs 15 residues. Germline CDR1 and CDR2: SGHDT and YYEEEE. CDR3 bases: TGTGCCAGCAGCCGTAGACAGGGATTAACCTACGAGCAGTTCTTC. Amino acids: CASSRRQGLTYEQFF.

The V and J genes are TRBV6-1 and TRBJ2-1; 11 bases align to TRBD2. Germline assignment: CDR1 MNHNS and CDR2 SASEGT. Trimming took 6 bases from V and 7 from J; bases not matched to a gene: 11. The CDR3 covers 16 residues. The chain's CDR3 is CASRSSLAGVSNEQFF. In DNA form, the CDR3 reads TGTGCCAGCAGATCCTCACTAGCGGGAGTTTCGAATGAGCAGTTCTTC.

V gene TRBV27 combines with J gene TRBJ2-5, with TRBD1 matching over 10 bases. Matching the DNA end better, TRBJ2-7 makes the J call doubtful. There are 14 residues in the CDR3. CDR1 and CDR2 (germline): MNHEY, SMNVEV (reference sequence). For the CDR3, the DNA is TGTGCCAGCAAAGAGGACAGGGGGGCGTACGAGCAGTACTTC. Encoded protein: CASKEDRGAYEQYF.

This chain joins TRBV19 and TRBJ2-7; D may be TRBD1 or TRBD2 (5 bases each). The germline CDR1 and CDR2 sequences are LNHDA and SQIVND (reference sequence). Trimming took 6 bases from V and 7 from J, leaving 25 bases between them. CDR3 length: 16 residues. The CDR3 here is CASSSSTSLGEREQYF. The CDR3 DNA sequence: TGTGCCAGTAGCAGCAGCACGAGCTTGGGGGAGAGAGAGCAGTACTTC.

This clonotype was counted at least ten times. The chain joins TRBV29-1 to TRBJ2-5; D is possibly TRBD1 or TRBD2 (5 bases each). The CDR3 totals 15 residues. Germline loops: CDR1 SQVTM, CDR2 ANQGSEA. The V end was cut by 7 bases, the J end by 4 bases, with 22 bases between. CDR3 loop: CSASRGAGLGETQYF. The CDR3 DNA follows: TGCAGCGCAAGCCGGGGCGCAGGGTTGGGAGAGACCCAGTACTTC.